These 27 T cell receptor beta chains originate from one sample sequenced in a study of blood T cell repertoires in COVID-19. The method was immunoSEQ multiplex PCR; TCRdb's version includes in-frame clones alone and lacks a portion of them. The sample contains roughly 200,000 clones, around 86% of which appear only once. The sample taken for sequencing was peripheral blood. The receptors were gathered from a man aged 55 to 70 with acute or convalescent COVID-19.

A few counts support this clone. The chain employs TRBV24-1 and TRBJ2-3, with 14 bases matching TRBD2. From germline, CDR1 is KGHDR and CDR2 SFDVKD. The junction had 5 bases not matched to a gene; V was cut back by 4 bases and J by 3 bases. CDR3 length: 17 residues. The CDR3 DNA is TGTGCCACCAGTGACCGAGGGACTAGCGGGGGTACAGATACGCAGTATTTT. It encodes CATSDRGTSGGTDTQYF.

The CDR3 here is CASSPRQGRWETQYF. The DNA of the CDR3 is TGTGCCAGCTCACCCCGACAGGGGAGGTGGGAGACCCAGTACTTC. The V call is TRBV18, the J call TRBJ2-5, with 8 positions matching TRBD1. Germline values: CDR1 KGHSH, CDR2 LQKENI. The CDR3 extends over 15 amino acids. The junction had 8 bases not matched to a gene; V was cut back by 3 bases and J by 5 bases.

The chain joins TRBV5-5 to TRBJ2-7; the match to TRBD1 covers 10 bases. Germline values: CDR1 SGHKS, CDR2 YYEKEE (reference sequence). The CDR3 runs to 15 residues. The junction had 7 bases not matched to a gene; V was cut back by 3 bases and J by 4 bases. The CDR3 DNA reads as TGTGCCAGCAGCTCCAGCGGGACAGGGGCTTACGAGCAGTACTTC. Its protein product is CASSSSGTGAYEQYF.

This chain uses TRBV28 with TRBJ2-1; TRBD2 might be the D (6 bases). Trimming shortened V by 3 bases and J by 2 bases, and 14 bases separated the two germline ends. Per the germline V gene, CDR1 is MDHEN and CDR2 is SYDVKM. This CDR3 comprises 16 residues. The CDR3 region has the DNA TGTGCCAGCAGTTTCCGGGGGATCCTAACCTACAATGAGCAGTTCTTC. It translates to CASSFRGILTYNEQFF.

The chain links TRBV9 to TRBJ2-5, with TRBD2 matching 11 bases. The germline gives CDR1 SGDLS, CDR2 YYNGEE. V dropped 0 bases and J dropped 1; count of bases not matched to a gene: 5. This CDR3 is built from 17 residues. The CDR3 DNA sequence: TGTGCCAGCAGCGTAGATCTAGCGGGGGGAGTCCAAGAGACCCAGTACTTC. Translating it yields CASSVDLAGGVQETQYF.

The chain joins TRBV3-1 (or the pseudogene TRBV3-2) to TRBJ2-1; tentative D call: TRBD2 (6 bases). In germline, CDR1 is LGHDT, CDR2 YNNKEL (reference sequence). The CDR3 runs 15 residues. Trimming took off 7 bases at V and 9 bases at J, with 22 bases between the two ends. CDR3 sequence: CASTHTRTTGREQFF. CDR3 DNA sequence: TGTGCCAGCACCCACACCCGGACTACCGGGCGTGAGCAGTTCTTC.

The V call is TRBV7-2, the J call TRBJ1-1; TRBD1 matches 8 bases. Germline trimming cut 4 bases from V and 4 bases from J; bases unmatched to any gene: 8. The CDR3 is 15 amino acids. CDR1 is SGHTA, CDR2 FQGNSA, per germline. DNA for the CDR3: TGTGCCAGCAGCTCCAACAGGGGGGGAGGCACTGAAGCTTTCTTT. This sequence encodes CASSSNRGGGTEAFF.

The chain combines TRBV9 with TRBJ2-1; 8 bases are a match to TRBD1. The CDR3 is 18 amino acids. Germline V gene sequence: CDR1 SGDLS, CDR2 YYNGEE. Trimming cost V 0 bases and J 3 bases; bases outside gene matches: 11. CDR3 amino acids: CASSVGQGPGGLYNEQFF. The CDR3, as DNA: TGTGCCAGCAGCGTAGGGCAGGGGCCAGGGGGCCTCTACAATGAGCAGTTCTTC.

The chain joins TRBV5-1 to TRBJ2-7; D may be TRBD1 (5 bases). Germline CDR1 SGHRS, CDR2 YFSETQ. V dropped 3 bases and J dropped 0 bases, with 7 bases sitting between them. This CDR3 contains 13 residues. This CDR3 is CASSWGPSYEQYF. In DNA, the CDR3 is TGCGCCAGCAGCTGGGGCCCCTCCTACGAGCAGTACTTC.

The chain is built from TRBV7-9 and TRBJ2-5; D uncertain. V lost 5 bases and J 4 bases, leaving 14 bases between the germline ends. In germline, CDR1 is SEHNR, CDR2 FQNEAQ (reference sequence). The length of the CDR3 is 14 residues. In nucleotides, the CDR3 is TGTGCCAGCAGCGAAACTCGAGAGAGAGAGACCCAGTACTTC. This translates into CASSETRERETQYF.

The chain joins TRBV5-8 to TRBJ2-7, with D possibly being TRBD1 (8 bases). CDR3 length: 16 residues. Deletions cut 4 bases from V and 7 bases from J, with 24 bases between. Germline assignment: CDR1 SGHTS and CDR2 YDEGEE. The CDR3 DNA sequence: TGTGCCAGCAGCCTCAAGGGAGCGGGACAGGCGGGGGAGCAGTACTTC. It is translated as CASSLKGAGQAGEQYF.

The chain recombines TRBV11-3 with TRBJ2-2, with 16 positions matching TRBD2. Germline CDR1 reads SGHNT; CDR2 reads YENEEA. J lost 4 bases, V lost 4 bases, and 9 bases had no gene match. This CDR3 spans 19 amino acids. The CDR3 protein is CASSYSGLAGGHGTGELFF. Here the CDR3 DNA reads TGTGCCAGCAGCTACTCGGGACTAGCGGGGGGGCATGGCACCGGGGAGCTGTTTTTT.

V is TRBV7-2 and J is TRBJ1-1, with TRBD1 as a possible D gene (6 bases). Trimming pared 5 bases from V and 4 bases from J, leaving 23 bases between. There are 17 residues in the CDR3. The germline V gene encodes CDR1 SGHTA and CDR2 FQGNSA. The CDR3 DNA sequence: TGTGCCAGCAGCATAACCGCACGCGGCAGGGGCGGCACTGAAGCTTTCTTT. Protein: CASSITARGRGGTEAFF. Complete variable domain (other parts from reference TRBV7-2 and TRBJ1-1): GAGVSQSPSNKVTEKGKDVELRCDPISGHTALYWYRQSLGQGLEFLIYFQGNSAPDKSGLPSDRFSAERTGGSVSTLTIQRTQQEDSAVYLCASSITARGRGGTEAFFGQGTRLTVV.

The chain links TRBV10-2 to TRBJ1-1; 12 bases fit TRBD1. Per the germline V gene, CDR1 is WSHSY and CDR2 is SAAADI. Trimming took 6 bases from V and 5 from J; bases not matched to a gene: 10. The CDR3 has 16 amino acids. DNA of the CDR3: TGCGCCAGCAGCGACGGGACAGGGGGCCCCGGGACTGAAGCTTTCTTT. Encoded protein: CASSDGTGGPGTEAFF.

The chain combines TRBV19 with TRBJ1-5; TRBD1 might be the D (6 bases). V gave up 7 bases and J gave up 3 bases, with 19 bases separating them. The germline CDR1 and CDR2 sequences are LNHDA and SQIVND (reference sequence). This CDR3 has 16 amino acids. CDR3 nucleotides: TGTGCCAGTACCGCCCCGACAGGTTCTAACAATCAGCCCCAGCATTTT. Amino acids: CASTAPTGSNNQPQHF.

This clone was recorded only once. The chain's CDR3 is CASSHPQGGAGHEAFF. In nucleotides, the CDR3 is TGTGCCAGCAGCCATCCCCAAGGAGGAGCAGGCCATGAAGCTTTCTTT. This chain uses TRBV7-9 with TRBJ1-1; D ambiguous. Looked up from germline, CDR1 is SEHNR and CDR2 is FQNEAQ (reference sequence). V lost 5 bases, J lost 7 bases, and 23 bases lay in between. This CDR3 comprises 16 residues.

The rearrangement links TRBV27 to TRBJ2-1; D might be TRBD2 (5 bases). The CDR3 contains 15 residues. Germline-derived CDR1 and CDR2 are MNHEY and SMNVEV (reference sequence). V was trimmed by 6 bases and J by 2 bases, leaving 14 bases between them. CDR3 in DNA: TGTGCCAGCAGGGTCGGGGATGGGACCTACAATGAGCAGTTCTTC. This encodes CASRVGDGTYNEQFF.

The CDR3 reads CASSTGLSSYNSPLHF. CDR3 in DNA: TGTGCCAGTAGCACAGGGCTGAGCTCCTATAATTCACCCCTCCACTTT. This chain links TRBV19 with TRBJ1-6, with a possible D match to TRBD1 (6 bases). Deletions cut 6 bases from V and 0 bases from J, with 12 bases between. Germline V lookup: CDR1 LNHDA, CDR2 SQIVND (reference sequence). This CDR3 region has 16 residues.

The CDR3 loop is CASSYQAGGRGGGYTF. The CDR3 nucleotides read TGTGCCAGCAGTTACCAAGCAGGGGGCAGAGGTGGTGGCTACACCTTC. The V call is TRBV6-5, the J call TRBJ1-2, with 8 bases that match TRBD1. J gave up 7 bases and V 2 bases, and 12 bases lay outside the gene matches. The CDR3 runs to 16 residues. Germline V gene sequence: CDR1 MNHEY, CDR2 SVGAGI.

The chain recombines TRBV7-7 with TRBJ2-3; TRBD2 is a possible D gene (5 bases). V shed 5 bases and J shed 2 bases, with 8 bases lying between them. Germline CDR1 reads SSHAT; CDR2 reads FNYEAQ (reference sequence). This CDR3 has 13 amino acids. CDR3 protein: CASSKDFTDTQYF. The CDR3 coding sequence is TGTGCCAGCAGCAAGGACTTCACAGATACGCAGTATTTT.

The sample holds one count of this clone. The chain is built from TRBV18 and TRBJ1-6, with D possibly being TRBD1 (6 bases). This CDR3 is built from 15 residues. Germline V lookup: CDR1 KGHSH, CDR2 LQKENI. V lost 3 bases and J lost 7, with 13 bases in between. The CDR3 sequence is CASSPLTGTNSPLHF. The CDR3 DNA reads TGTGCCAGCTCACCTTTGACAGGAACCAATTCACCCCTCCACTTT.

V and J are TRBV29-1 and TRBJ2-3; 8 positions agree with TRBD1. Germline V gives CDR1 SQVTM, CDR2 ANQGSEA. The ends lost 7 bases at V and 10 bases at J; junction bases unmatched: 4. This CDR3 has 10 amino acids. CDR3 DNA: TGCAGCGCGGACAGGGTCCCGCAGTATTTT. This encodes CSADRVPQYF.

This rearrangement joins TRBV2 to TRBJ1-1; 7 bases line up with TRBD1. The J segment lost 6 bases and the V segment lost 4 bases, leaving 5 bases of the junction unmatched. The germline gives CDR1 SNHLY, CDR2 FYNNEI. The CDR3 contains 13 residues. The CDR3 loop reads CASSAETGSEAFF. CDR3 bases: TGTGCCAGCAGTGCGGAGACAGGGTCTGAAGCTTTCTTT.

This chain links TRBV7-2 with TRBJ2-3; 7 nucleotides align to TRBD1. Trimming took 0 bases from V and 6 from J; bases not matched to a gene: 6. CDR3 length equals 15 residues. Per germline, CDR1 SGHTA and CDR2 FQGNSA. The CDR3 coding sequence is TGTGCCAGCAGCTTAGCGGCTAACAGGGGTGATACGCAGTATTTT. Its translation is CASSLAANRGDTQYF.

The chain recombines TRBV27 with TRBJ2-1; perhaps TRBD1 as D (7 bases). The CDR3 runs to 15 residues. V lost 7 bases and J lost 2, with 15 bases in between. The germline gives CDR1 MNHEY, CDR2 SMNVEV (reference sequence). The CDR3 bases are TGTGCCAGCATCATTGACAGGGAGGCCTACAATGAGCAGTTCTTC. It is translated as CASIIDREAYNEQFF.

The V call is TRBV25-1, the J call TRBJ1-3; D gene unclear. Germline assignment: CDR1 MGHDK and CDR2 SYGVNS. V lost 1 base and J lost 0, with 10 bases in between. This CDR3 has 16 amino acids. The CDR3 DNA follows: TGTGCCAGCAGTGAATCTCAAGCGCTCTCTGGAAACACCATATATTTT. As protein: CASSESQALSGNTIYF.

V and J are TRBV27 and TRBJ1-2; D is ambiguous. V dropped 3 bases and J dropped 1 base, with 6 bases sitting between them. The CDR3 extends over 13 amino acids. CDR1 is MNHEY and CDR2 is SMNVEV in the germline V gene (reference sequence). CDR3 sequence reads: CASSFPSNYGYTF. The DNA of the CDR3 is TGTGCCAGCAGTTTCCCCAGTAACTATGGCTACACCTTC.